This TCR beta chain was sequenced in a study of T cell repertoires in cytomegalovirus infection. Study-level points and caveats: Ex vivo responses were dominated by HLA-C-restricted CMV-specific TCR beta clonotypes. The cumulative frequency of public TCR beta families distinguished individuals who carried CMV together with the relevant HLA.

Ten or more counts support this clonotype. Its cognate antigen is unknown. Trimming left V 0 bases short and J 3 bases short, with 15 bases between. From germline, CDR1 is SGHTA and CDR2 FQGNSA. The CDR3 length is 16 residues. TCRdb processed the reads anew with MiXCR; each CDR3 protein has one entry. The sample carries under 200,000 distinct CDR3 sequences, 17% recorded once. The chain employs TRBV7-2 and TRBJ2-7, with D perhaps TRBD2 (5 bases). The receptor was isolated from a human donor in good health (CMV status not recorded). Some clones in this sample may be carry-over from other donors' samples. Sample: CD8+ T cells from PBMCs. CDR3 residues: CASSLAEDGSDYEQYF. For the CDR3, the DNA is TGTGCCAGCAGCTTAGCGGAGGACGGCTCAGACTACGAGCAGTACTTC.